Listed below are T cell receptor beta chains from one sample, sequenced in a study of T-cell memory formation after mild COVID-19. TCRdb re-analysed the 5' RACE reads in MiXCR, keeping a single row per CDR3 protein. Of approximately 400,000 distinct CDR3 sequences listed, 20% to 25% were seen once; the top ten hold roughly 8.9%. The sequenced material came from PBMCs or a T cell subset sorted from them (not recorded which). These receptors all stem from an adult woman who had mild COVID-19 (a few samples of this study predate the infection). Cell type and time point are not known. CDR3s include the opening cysteine and the closing phenylalanine or tryptophan. A D gene is named only where the DNA matches it firmly. Clone size appears in some rows only: once, few, many, or a class for an expanded clone.

TRBV5-1	.	TRBD1	TRBJ2-2	CASSLLGQADTGELFF	TGCGCCAGCAGCTTGTTGGGACAGGCGGACACCGGGGAGCTGTTTTTT
TRBV9	.	.	TRBJ1-1	CASSVAVSAQAFF	TGTGCCAGCAGCGTAGCGGTTTCTGCCCAAGCTTTCTTT
TRBV15	.	.	TRBJ2-5	CATSRGLGQETQYF	TGTGCCACCAGCAGAGGACTGGGCCAAGAGACCCAGTACTTC
TRBV6-5	.	TRBD1	TRBJ1-5	CASRSTGVRQPQHF	TGTGCCAGCAGAAGCACAGGGGTCCGGCAGCCCCAGCATTTT
TRBV7-8	few	TRBD2	TRBJ2-1	CASSLVGWGGRAYEQFF	TGTGCCAGCAGCTTAGTAGGTTGGGGCGGGAGGGCCTACGAGCAGTTCTTC
TRBV4-1	.	.	TRBJ2-7	CASSQVSSVLPWEQYF	TGCGCCAGCAGCCAAGTATCGTCGGTCCTACCGTGGGAGCAGTACTTC
TRBV6-5	few	TRBD2	TRBJ2-2	CASSERGLAVRNTGELFF	TGTGCCAGCAGTGAACGGGGACTAGCGGTTCGGAACACCGGGGAGCTGTTTTTT
TRBV7-9	.	.	TRBJ2-2	CASSFPAGELFF	TGTGCCAGCAGCTTTCCAGCTGGGGAGCTGTTTTTT
TRBV7-2	.	.	TRBJ1-1	CASSLTPSQVDAEAFF	TGTGCCAGCAGCTTGACCCCCTCCCAGGTCGACGCTGAAGCTTTCTTT
TRBV20-1	once	TRBD2	TRBJ2-7	CSAWTSGTYEQYF	TGCAGTGCTTGGACTAGCGGCACCTACGAGCAGTACTTC
TRBV12-3/TRBV12-4	few	TRBD1	TRBJ1-2	CASSLGTGGPLGYTF	TGTGCCAGCAGTTTGGGGACAGGGGGACCTCTGGGCTACACCTTC
TRBV15	few	TRBD1	TRBJ2-7	CATSRDLTGSVGYF	TGTGCCACCAGCAGGGACTTGACAGGGTCCGTAGGGTACTTC
TRBV20-1	.	.	TRBJ2-7	CSAGGHYEQYF	TGCAGTGCCGGGGGACACTACGAGCAGTACTTC
TRBV4-2	few	.	TRBJ2-1	CASSQGTGTPGISEQFF	TGTGCCAGCAGCCAGGGCACCGGGACCCCCGGCATCAGTGAGCAGTTCTTC
TRBV5-6	.	TRBD2	TRBJ2-3	CASSLTSGGVVDTQYF	TGTGCCAGCAGCTTGACTAGCGGGGGGGTTGTAGATACGCAGTATTTT
TRBV5-6	few	TRBD2	TRBJ2-2	CASSARLAQNTGELFF	TGTGCCAGCAGCGCAAGACTAGCGCAAAACACCGGGGAGCTGTTTTTT
TRBV7-8	.	TRBD2	TRBJ2-1	CASSVAGGDNEQFF	TGTGCCAGCAGCGTAGCGGGGGGGGACAATGAGCAGTTCTTC
TRBV5-4	.	.	TRBJ1-1	CAMKNREEGDTEAFF	TGTGCCATGAAAAATCGGGAGGAAGGGGACACTGAAGCTTTCTTT
TRBV15	.	TRBD1	TRBJ2-7	CATSGSYRGFTYEQYF	TGTGCCACCAGCGGATCTTACAGGGGTTTTACCTACGAGCAGTACTTC
TRBV9	few	TRBD2	TRBJ2-5	CASSVVGLAGETQYF	TGTGCCAGCAGCGTAGTAGGACTAGCGGGAGAGACCCAGTACTTC
TRBV24-1	few	.	TRBJ2-2	CATSDLRRGDTGELFF	TGTGCCACCAGTGATTTAAGAAGGGGAGACACCGGGGAGCTGTTTTTT
TRBV20-1	few	.	TRBJ2-7	CSARGGLDYEQYF	TGCAGTGCTAGAGGGGGACTCGACTACGAGCAGTACTTC
TRBV7-2	many	.	TRBJ1-2	CASSPRSHRSPLWGKTLGYTF	TGTGCCAGCAGCCCGAGATCCCACAGAAGCCCTTTGTGGGGGAAGACGTTAGGCTACACCTTC
TRBV12-3/TRBV12-4	few	TRBD1	TRBJ1-2	CASSWDREGGYTF	TGTGCCAGCAGTTGGGACAGGGAAGGAGGCTACACCTTC
TRBV12-3/TRBV12-4	.	.	TRBJ2-7	CASSNRGQEQYF	TGTGCCAGCAGCAACCGTGGACAAGAGCAGTACTTC
TRBV11-2	.	.	TRBJ2-7	CASSFDEWTSHEQYF	TGTGCCAGCAGCTTCGACGAGTGGACGTCCCACGAGCAGTACTTC
TRBV7-2	.	.	TRBJ2-3	CASSIHAWGPNTDTQYF	TGTGCCAGCAGCATCCACGCGTGGGGGCCAAACACAGATACGCAGTATTTT
TRBV12-3/TRBV12-4	.	.	TRBJ2-7	CASSSSGFFRSEQYF	TGTGCCAGCAGTTCATCCGGGTTCTTTAGGTCCGAGCAGTACTTC
TRBV18	.	.	TRBJ2-3	CASSARLGARDTQYF	TGTGCCAGCTCAGCCCGCTTGGGAGCCCGGGATACGCAGTATTTT
TRBV7-6	few	.	TRBJ2-2	CASSSDGPNTGELFF	TGTGCCAGCAGCTCAGACGGGCCCAACACCGGGGAGCTGTTTTTT
TRBV6-5	.	.	TRBJ1-1	CASSPDRGASEAFF	TGTGCCAGCAGCCCCGACCGGGGGGCATCTGAAGCTTTCTTT
TRBV5-1	many	.	TRBJ2-7	CASSTGNYEQYF	TGCGCCAGCAGCACCGGCAACTACGAGCAGTACTTC
TRBV23-1	few	TRBD1	TRBJ2-5	CASSFFYRDRDQETQYF	TGCGCCAGCAGTTTCTTTTACCGGGACAGGGACCAAGAGACCCAGTACTTC
TRBV11-2	few	TRBD2	TRBJ2-1	CASFTSGSTYNEQFF	TGTGCCAGCTTCACGAGCGGGAGTACCTACAATGAGCAGTTCTTC
TRBV7-2	.	.	TRBJ2-1	CASSLWAGTGNEQFF	TGTGCCAGCAGCCTGTGGGCGGGGACCGGCAATGAGCAGTTCTTC